These 16 T cell receptor beta chains came from one sample sequenced in a study of T cell responses to AZD1222 COVID-19 vaccine. Assay: immunoSEQ multiplex PCR; the TCRdb copy retains only in-frame clones and omits some. The table has approximately 170,000 clones, more than 85% seen once. Specimen: peripheral blood, collected on day 0 of AZD1222 vaccination. These receptors were taken from an adult in good health.

A few counts support this clone. The chain combines TRBV6-9 with TRBJ2-7; 7 bases line up with TRBD1. Germline lookup yields CDR1 MNHGY and CDR2 SVAAGI. This CDR3 region has 15 residues. The V segment lost 5 bases and the J segment 4 bases; nucleotides outside the gene matches: 11. CDR3 residues: CASSKYRDREYEQYF. The CDR3 bases are TGTGCCAGCAGTAAATACCGGGACAGAGAATACGAGCAGTACTTC.

This chain joins TRBV15 and TRBJ2-1; a possible D gene is TRBD2 (5 bases). The V end was cut by 4 bases, the J end by 7 bases, with 14 bases between. The CDR3 loop spans 14 amino acids. Germline V gene lookup returns CDR1 LNHNV and CDR2 YYDKDF (reference sequence). Here the CDR3 DNA reads TGTGCCACCAGCAACGGGATTCTGGGTAATGAGCAGTTCTTC. It codes for CATSNGILGNEQFF. The full variable domain, in which reference TRBV15 and TRBJ2-1 provide the parts outside the CDR3, is DAMVIQNPRYQVTQFGKPVTLSCSQTLNHNVMYWYQQKSSQAPKLLFHYYDKDFNNEADTPDNFQSRRPNTSFCFLDIRSPGLGDTAMYLCATSNGILGNEQFFGPGTRLTVL.

The table lists this clone with a count of one. The junction differs from germline at one of its ends, possibly a read error. This chain uses TRBV7-7 with TRBJ1-5; perhaps TRBD1 as D (6 bases). Germline V CDR1 and CDR2: SSHAT, FNYEAQ (reference sequence). The length of the CDR3 is 15 residues. CDR3 region: CASSLTDRSNQPQHF. The CDR3 region has the DNA TGTGCTAGCAGCTTGACGGACAGAAGCAATCAGCCCCAGCATTTT.

The chain has TRBV25-1 and TRBJ2-2; tentative D call: TRBD2 (6 bases). The CDR3 runs to 15 residues. Germline-derived CDR1 and CDR2 are MGHDK and SYGVNS. Deletions cut 8 bases from V and 1 base from J, with 14 bases between. The CDR3, as DNA: TGTGCCAGCTCCCCGGGACTTCTGAACACCGGGGAGCTGTTTTTT. It yields the protein CASSPGLLNTGELFF.

This chain joins TRBV5-1 and TRBJ2-1; D unresolved. CDR1 and CDR2 (germline): SGHRS, YFSETQ. The CDR3 contains 13 residues. Trimming took off 0 bases at V and 6 bases at J, with 7 bases between the two ends. CDR3 protein: CASSLDSFNEQFF. For the CDR3, the DNA is TGCGCCAGCAGCTTGGATAGCTTCAATGAGCAGTTCTTC.

J is TRBJ1-1 and V is TRBV28; TRBD1 is a possible D gene (5 bases). Per germline, CDR1 MDHEN and CDR2 SYDVKM. Between the trimmed V and J ends, which lost 2 bases and 6 bases, there was a span of 16 bases. CDR3 length: 15 amino acids. As DNA, the CDR3 is TGTGCCAGCAGTTTAGGCGGGGGAGGGTTCGCTGAAGCTTTCTTT. This codes for CASSLGGGGFAEAFF. The whole variable domain, remainder taken from reference TRBV28 and TRBJ1-1, is DVKVTQSSRYLVKRTGEKVFLECVQDMDHENMFWYRQDPGLGLRLIYFSYDVKMKEKGDIPEGYSVSREKKERFSLILESASTNQTSMYLCASSLGGGGFAEAFFGQGTRLTVV.

V gene TRBV19 combines with J gene TRBJ2-1; 8 bases are a match to TRBD2. The germline V gene has CDR1 LNHDA and CDR2 SQIVND (reference sequence). The J segment lost 1 base and the V segment lost 6 bases, leaving 8 bases of the junction unmatched. CDR3 size: 16 residues. The CDR3 sequence: CASSGRASRSYNEQFF. CDR3 DNA sequence: TGTGCCAGTAGCGGGAGGGCTTCAAGGTCCTACAATGAGCAGTTCTTC. Together with reference TRBV19 and TRBJ2-1, the CDR3 gives the full variable domain: DGGITQSPKYLFRKEGQNVTLSCEQNLNHDAMYWYRQDPGQGLRLIYYSQIVNDFQKGDIAEGYSVSREKKESFPLTVTSAQKNPTAFYLCASSGRASRSYNEQFFGPGTRLTVL.

This chain joins TRBV27 and TRBJ1-3; a possible D gene is TRBD1 (5 bases). Germline V gene data show CDR1 as MNHEY and CDR2 as SMNVEV (reference sequence). The V end was cut by 5 bases, the J end by 1 base, with 15 bases between. The CDR3 covers 16 residues. The CDR3 nucleotides read TGTGCCAGCAGTGCTCTAGCGGGGGGGTCTGGAAACACCATATATTTT. Its translation is CASSALAGGSGNTIYF.

This CDR3 is CASSPLAGGPGEQFF. In nucleotides, the CDR3 is TGTGCCAGCTCCCCGCTAGCGGGAGGGCCCGGTGAGCAGTTCTTC. V usage is TRBV18 and J usage is TRBJ2-1; 12 bases map to TRBD2. There are 15 residues in the CDR3. J gave up 9 bases and V 6 bases, and 9 bases lay outside the gene matches. Germline CDR1 KGHSH, CDR2 LQKENI.

J is TRBJ2-7 and V is TRBV3-1 (or the pseudogene TRBV3-2); 9 bases are shared with TRBD2. V trimming: 0 bases; J trimming: 5 bases; junction bases outside the gene matches: 14. The germline CDR1 and CDR2 sequences are LGHDT and YNNKEL (reference sequence). The CDR3 is made up of 18 amino acids. The CDR3 bases are TGTGCCAGCAGCCAAGAGAGGAATAGCGGGAGTGGTCTTGACGAGCAGTACTTC. Amino acids: CASSQERNSGSGLDEQYF.

The J gene is TRBJ2-7, the V gene TRBV2; 12 bases map to TRBD2. V shed 6 bases and J 0 bases; nucleotides not matched to a gene: 15. The germline gives CDR1 SNHLY, CDR2 FYNNEI. The CDR3 has 19 residues. DNA of the CDR3: TGTGCCAGCAGCGGGAGACTAGCGGGAGCCCTACATAGCTCCTACGAGCAGTACTTC. Its protein is CASSGRLAGALHSSYEQYF.

The chain employs TRBV5-1 and TRBJ1-1; D not certain. The CDR3 runs 15 residues. The germline CDR1 and CDR2 sequences are SGHRS and YFSETQ. Trimming took 0 bases from V and 1 from J, leaving 10 bases between them. Here the CDR3 DNA reads TGCGCCAGCAGCTTGGGCGTGGTTGGGAACACTGAAGCTTTCTTT. This translates into CASSLGVVGNTEAFF.

The chain's CDR3 is CASSKESGQLNTEAFF. The CDR3 DNA follows: TGTGCCAGCAGCAAAGAGAGCGGGCAGTTGAACACTGAAGCTTTCTTT. The V call is TRBV21-1, the J call TRBJ1-1. TRBV21-1 is labeled a pseudogene. This CDR3 region has 16 residues.

The V gene is TRBV25-1, the J gene TRBJ2-2; TRBD1 might be the D (5 bases). This CDR3 contains 14 residues. Germline V gene sequence: CDR1 MGHDK, CDR2 SYGVNS. V was shortened by 4 bases and J by 6 bases, with 12 bases between the two germline ends. The CDR3 protein is CASSASQGPGELFF. CDR3 DNA sequence: TGTGCCAGCAGTGCTTCCCAGGGCCCCGGGGAGCTGTTTTTT.

The chain combines TRBV5-1 with TRBJ1-1, with TRBD1 matching over 7 bases. Trimming at V came to 4 bases and at J to 8 bases, leaving 14 bases not matched to a gene. Germline loops: CDR1 SGHRS, CDR2 YFSETQ. The CDR3 is made up of 15 amino acids. CDR3 sequence reads: CASSRDTRQGQEAFF. The CDR3 DNA reads TGCGCCAGCAGCCGGGATACGCGACAGGGTCAAGAAGCTTTCTTT.

The chain joins TRBV9 to TRBJ1-2; D remains unclear. Per the germline V gene, CDR1 is SGDLS and CDR2 is YYNGEE. Trimming shortened V by 0 bases and J by 5 bases, and 11 bases separated the two germline ends. The CDR3 sequence is 14 residues long. Written as DNA, the CDR3 is TGTGCCAGCAGCGTAGAAGGGTCCCCTTATGGCTACACCTTC. It encodes CASSVEGSPYGYTF.